The 11 T cell receptor beta chains below all came from one sample that was sequenced in a study of CD8 T cells in Susac syndrome (dated by TCRdb to between 2018 and 2020). The method behind the library was the immunoSEQ multiplex PCR assay. RNA was extracted with the RNeasy kit and roughly 0.5 to 1 ug was reverse transcribed using random hexamers. TCRdb's own reprocessing of the public reads used fastp at Q25 and MiXCR and kept productive beta chains. Identical CDR3 proteins give one entry, which carries the most common genes and DNA. The sample contains under 200,000 distinct CDR3 sequences, over 85% of them found a single time. The top ten hold approximately 0.094% of the sample. The sequencing sample was made of CD4+ T cells from PBMCs. The receptors stem from a human donor in good health.

This chain uses TRBV6-2 or TRBV6-3 with TRBJ1-5; no clear D gene. Germline V gives CDR1 MNHEY, CDR2 SVGEGT. Trimming cost V 3 bases and J 4 bases, with 10 bases left between them. The CDR3 contains 14 residues. This chain's CDR3 is CASSYGWGNQPQHF. DNA of the CDR3: TGTGCCAGCAGTTATGGATGGGGAAATCAGCCCCAGCATTTT.

The chain couples TRBV29-1 to TRBJ2-2, with a possible D match to TRBD2 (7 bases). The V end was cut by 4 bases, the J end by 2 bases, with 17 bases between. This CDR3 contains 16 residues. In germline, CDR1 is SQVTM, CDR2 ANQGSEA. CDR3 protein: CSVVGGGGPNTGELFF. DNA for the CDR3: TGCAGCGTTGTGGGTGGCGGGGGCCCAAACACCGGGGAGCTGTTTTTT.

V gene TRBV5-1 combines with J gene TRBJ2-3; D is uncertain. CDR1 and CDR2 (germline): SGHRS, YFSETQ. With 4 bases removed from V and 3 bases from J, the gap between germline ends came to 18 bases. The CDR3 runs 16 residues. Written as DNA, the CDR3 is TGCGCCAGCAGCGCGGATGCTTCAGGTGATACAGATACGCAGTATTTT. Its protein product is CASSADASGDTDTQYF.

The CDR3 here is CASSWVFAGGPETQYF. DNA for the CDR3: TGTGCCAGCAGCTGGGTTTTTGCGGGAGGCCCGGAGACCCAGTACTTC. The genes are TRBV6-1 and TRBJ2-5; 8 bases are a match to TRBD2. The V segment lost 6 bases and the J segment 5 bases; nucleotides outside the gene matches: 14. CDR1 and CDR2 (germline): MNHNS, SASEGT. This CDR3 spans 16 amino acids.

CDR3 protein: CASSPGQGRNEQFF. The CDR3 nucleotides read TGTGCCAGCTCACCCGGACAGGGGAGGAATGAGCAGTTCTTC. The chain employs TRBV18 and TRBJ2-1; 9 bases agree with TRBD1. Germline-derived CDR1 and CDR2 are KGHSH and LQKENI. Trimming cost V 3 bases and J 7 bases; bases outside gene matches: 4. The CDR3 has 14 residues.

This rearrangement joins TRBV5-6 to TRBJ2-1, with TRBD1 as a possible D gene (5 bases). The CDR3 has 14 residues. The V gene's germline CDR1 is SGHDT and CDR2 YYEEEE. Trimming stripped 7 bases from V and 0 bases from J, with 11 bases between. The chain's CDR3 is CASGQTISYNEQFF. The CDR3 DNA follows: TGTGCCAGCGGACAAACCATCTCCTACAATGAGCAGTTCTTC.

The genes are TRBV3-1 and TRBJ2-5; 7 nucleotides align to TRBD2. The junction had 10 bases not matched to a gene; V was cut back by 5 bases and J by 7 bases. Germline V gives CDR1 LGHDT, CDR2 YNNKEL (reference sequence). The CDR3 has 14 amino acids. CDR3 residues: CASSFQTGGRTQYF. The CDR3 bases are TGTGCCAGCAGCTTCCAGACGGGGGGTAGGACCCAGTACTTC.

The chain couples TRBV3-1 to TRBJ1-4; D call uncertain. This CDR3 comprises 14 residues. The germline V gene has CDR1 LGHDT and CDR2 YNNKEL (reference sequence). Trimming pared 0 bases from V and 8 bases from J, leaving 10 bases between. The CDR3 loop reads CASSQEGEGEKLFF. For the CDR3, the DNA is TGTGCCAGCAGCCAAGAGGGAGAGGGCGAAAAACTGTTTTTT.

The rearrangement links TRBV7-2 to TRBJ1-1; D is undetermined. V dropped 1 base and J dropped 11 bases, with 11 bases sitting between them. The CDR3 length is 12 residues. CDR1 is SGHTA, CDR2 FQGNSA, per germline. The chain's CDR3 is CASSLVPPEAFF. The CDR3 DNA reads TGTGCCAGCAGCTTAGTTCCCCCGGAGGCTTTCTTT.

The CDR3: CASSYGTANWGYTF. In DNA form, the CDR3 reads TGCGCCAGCAGCTACGGGACGGCAAACTGGGGCTACACCTTC. The rearrangement links TRBV5-1 to TRBJ1-2; TRBD1 is a possible D gene (5 bases). The CDR3 runs 14 residues. Between the trimmed V and J ends, which lost 3 bases and 8 bases, there was a span of 17 bases. Germline CDR1 is SGHRS and CDR2 is YFSETQ.

This clonotype was found once. The CDR3 reads CSVFLAGGNEQFF. The CDR3 DNA reads TGCAGCGTTTTTCTAGCGGGAGGCAATGAGCAGTTCTTC. The rearrangement uses TRBV29-1 and TRBJ2-1; 11 nucleotides match TRBD2. The CDR3 contains 13 residues. Germline V gives CDR1 SQVTM, CDR2 ANQGSEA. V trimming: 5 bases; J trimming: 6 bases; junction bases outside the gene matches: 3.